The T cell receptor (beta chain) described here comes from a study of PD-1 blockade in classical Hodgkin lymphoma. General study results and limits: By C4D1, diversity of CD4+ TCRs had risen significantly, whereas that of CD8+ TCRs had not. Those achieving complete response showed baseline diversity like newly diagnosed patients.

Comments on this clone: The antigen remains unidentified.

The CDR3 totals 15 residues. Germline V CDR1 and CDR2: MNHEY, SVGAGI. Trimming pared 2 bases from V and 0 bases from J, leaving 10 bases between. Sequencing was performed with immunoSEQ multiplex PCR; in TCRdb, only in-frame clones are kept and a portion is missing. The table has under 110,000 clones, roughly 90% seen once; the top ten hold 6.6%. Every one of the patients relapsed after autologous stem cell transplantation (brentuximab vedotin exposure was variable). This clonotype was obtained from a human donor with classical Hodgkin lymphoma. The V gene is TRBV6-5, the J gene TRBJ1-1; a weak D match, TRBD1 (5 bases). The sample was peripheral blood mononuclear cells (PBMCs), taken before the second cycle of nivolumab. Here the CDR3 reads CASSYENRMNTEAFF. The CDR3 nucleotides read TGTGCCAGCAGTTACGAGAACAGGATGAACACTGAAGCTTTCTTT.